These 10 T cell receptor beta chains share one sample of origin, sequenced in a study of identical twins. TCRdb redid the calling of the 5' RACE reads with MiXCR, one entry per CDR3 protein. Of approximately 700,000 distinct CDR3 sequences in the sample, 5.5% to 7.5% were seen once. The sample was naive T cells sorted from blood. These receptors were taken from a man aged 18 to 29 in good health.

The chain uses TRBV7-8 and TRBJ2-7; TRBD2 agrees at 7 bases. The CDR3 is 13 residues long. Per germline, CDR1 SGHVS and CDR2 FQNEAQ. Trimming at V came to 8 bases and at J to 6 bases, leaving 10 bases not matched to a gene. Written as DNA, the CDR3 is TGTGCCAGCGGACGGACTAGGCCTAGCGAGCAGTACTTC. Translated: CASGRTRPSEQYF.

About this clonotype: Germline is not matched at one junction end, which may reflect a read error. This chain links TRBV6-2 or TRBV6-3 with TRBJ1-5; 8 nucleotides line up with TRBD1. The CDR3 is 17 residues long. The germline V gene has CDR1 MNHEY and CDR2 SVGEGT. The chain's CDR3 is CASSDSIRQGIDQPQHF. The CDR3 DNA reads TGTGCCAGCAGTGACTCGATCCGACAGGGGATTGATCAGCCCCAGCATTTT.

In this sample, this clonotype turned up a few times. The CDR3 sequence is CASSLVAGVYSNQPQHF. The CDR3, as DNA: TGTGCCAGCAGCTTGGTCGCAGGGGTTTATAGCAATCAGCCCCAGCATTTT. The genes are TRBV5-5 and TRBJ1-5; tentatively, D is TRBD1 (6 bases). The germline V and J ends were trimmed by 0 bases and 0 bases, with 13 bases remaining between them. The germline gives CDR1 SGHKS, CDR2 YYEKEE (reference sequence). This CDR3 is built from 17 residues.

This clonotype was observed a handful of times. The gene calls are TRBV20-1 and TRBJ2-1, with a possible D match to TRBD2 (6 bases). CDR1 is DFQATT and CDR2 is SNEGSKA in the germline V gene (reference sequence). This CDR3 contains 18 residues. V was cut by 0 bases and J by 6 bases, with 24 bases left in between. The DNA of the CDR3 is TGCAGTGCTAGAGAGATTGGAGGTGAGCGGGCCGTCCCCAATGAGCAGTTCTTC. It is translated as CSAREIGGERAVPNEQFF.

The chain combines TRBV18 with TRBJ1-5; no clear D. The CDR3 sequence is 14 residues long. Germline V gives CDR1 KGHSH, CDR2 LQKENI. V gave up 3 bases and J gave up 0 bases, with 6 bases separating them. The CDR3 sequence: CASSPSASNQPQHF. For the CDR3, the DNA is TGTGCCAGCTCACCCTCGGCTAGCAATCAGCCCCAGCATTTT.

The sample holds many counts of this clonotype. V is TRBV5-1 and J is TRBJ2-7; 7 bases are a match to TRBD1. The germline V gene encodes CDR1 SGHRS and CDR2 YFSETQ. The J segment lost 6 bases and the V segment lost 4 bases, leaving 7 bases of the junction unmatched. This CDR3 has 13 amino acids. CDR3 nucleotides: TGCGCCAGCAGCACAGGGGATACGGGCGAGCAGTACGTC. As protein: CASSTGDTGEQYV.

This clonotype came up many times. This rearrangement joins TRBV20-1 to TRBJ1-1, with a possible D match to TRBD1 (5 bases). The CDR3 is 13 residues long. From germline, CDR1 is DFQATT and CDR2 SNEGSKA (reference sequence). V was cut by 0 bases and J by 3 bases, with 8 bases left in between. CDR3 bases: TGCAGTGCTAGAGAGGCAGGGTACACTGAAGCTTTCTTT. Translating it yields CSAREAGYTEAFF.

This chain links TRBV30 with TRBJ1-3; possibly TRBD1 for D (5 bases). This CDR3 is 14 amino acids long. Germline CDR1 and CDR2: GTSNPN and SVGIG (reference sequence). V gave up 7 bases and J gave up 6 bases, with 19 bases separating them. The CDR3 sequence is CAYRDSPGLNTIYF. The CDR3 bases are TGTGCCTACCGGGACTCACCAGGCTTAAACACCATATATTTT.

The rearrangement links TRBV5-6 to TRBJ2-1; 13 nucleotides line up with TRBD2. V shed 3 bases, J shed 1 base, and the junction held 7 bases outside the gene matches. Germline lookup yields CDR1 SGHDT and CDR2 YYEEEE. The CDR3 has 18 amino acids. The CDR3 is CASSSGTSGTFSYNEQFF. CDR3 DNA sequence: TGTGCCAGCAGCTCCGGGACTAGCGGGACCTTTTCCTACAATGAGCAGTTCTTC.

Many counts were recorded for this clonotype. The chain carries TRBV27 and TRBJ2-1; no clear D gene. Per the germline V gene, CDR1 is MNHEY and CDR2 is SMNVEV (reference sequence). Trimming pared 8 bases from V and 2 bases from J, leaving 7 bases between. The CDR3 has 12 amino acids. The DNA of the CDR3 is TGTGCCAGCGCCATCACCTACAATGAGCAGTTCTTC. It specifies CASAITYNEQFF.